This T cell receptor beta chain was recorded in a study of human T cells and chemical hapten exposure. The germline CDR1 and CDR2 sequences are MDHEN and SYDVKM. This CDR3 has 17 amino acids. J lost 7 bases, V lost 3 bases, and 12 bases had no gene match. This clonotype has ten or more counts. This sample's time point: patch test 1, 2 weeks after DPC sensitization. Treatment in this sample: therapeutic diphenylcyclopropenone sensitization with weekly scalp DPC. One entry per CDR3 protein, called by TCRdb with MiXCR from the RACE reads. Of fewer than 95,000 distinct CDR3 sequences in the sample, over 9.5% were seen once.

The TCR was taken from a man in his forties or fifties with alopecia areata. Some clones in this sample may be carry-over from other donors' samples. The chain employs TRBV28 and TRBJ1-6; TRBD1 matches 7 bases. This specimen consisted of whole blood, obtained in connection with sensitization to the hapten diphenylcyclopropenone (DPC). In DNA form, the CDR3 reads TGTGCCAGCAGTTTTTTGGGCCAGGGGGTACGGAATTCACCCCTCCACTTT. The encoded protein is CASSFLGQGVRNSPLHF.